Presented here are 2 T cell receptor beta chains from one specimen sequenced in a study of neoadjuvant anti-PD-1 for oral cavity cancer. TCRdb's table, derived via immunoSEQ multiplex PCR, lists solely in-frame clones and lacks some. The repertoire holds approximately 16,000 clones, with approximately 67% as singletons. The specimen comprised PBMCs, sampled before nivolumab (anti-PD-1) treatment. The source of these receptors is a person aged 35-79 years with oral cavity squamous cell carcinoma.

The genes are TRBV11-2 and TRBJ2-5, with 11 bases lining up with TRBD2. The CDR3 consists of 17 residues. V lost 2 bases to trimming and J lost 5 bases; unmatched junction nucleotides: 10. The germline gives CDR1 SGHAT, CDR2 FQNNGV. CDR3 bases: TGTGCCAGCAGCTTAAAATATAGCGGGAGGGCCGGGGAGACCCAGTACTTC. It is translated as CASSLKYSGRAGETQYF. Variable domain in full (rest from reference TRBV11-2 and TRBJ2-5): EAGVAQSPRYKIIEKRQSVAFWCNPISGHATLYWYQQILGQGPKLLIQFQNNGVVDDSQLPKDRFSAERLKGVDSTLKIQPAKLEDSAVYLCASSLKYSGRAGETQYFGPGTRLLVL.

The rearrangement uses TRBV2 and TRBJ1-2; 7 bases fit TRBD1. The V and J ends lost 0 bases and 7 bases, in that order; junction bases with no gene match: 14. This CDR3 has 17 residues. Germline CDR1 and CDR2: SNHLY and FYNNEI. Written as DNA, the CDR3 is TGTGCCAGCAGTGAAGCGCTTCGGACCCAGGGGGGGTTTGGCTACACCTTC. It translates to CASSEALRTQGGFGYTF.